This is a list of T cell receptor beta chains from one sample in a study of human T cells and chemical hapten exposure. TCRdb ran MiXCR on the RACE reads and lists one entry per CDR3 protein. Of approximately 260,000 distinct CDR3 sequences in the sample, approximately 8.6% were seen once. Sample: whole blood, taken in connection with sensitization to the hapten diphenylcyclopropenone (DPC). These receptors came from a woman aged 35 to 49 with alopecia areata. Some clones in this sample may be carry-over from other donors' samples. Both conserved end residues are part of each CDR3. The D gene is left open where the match is weak. Clone sizes are given selectively: once, few, many, or a class where the clone is expanded.

clone size | J gene | V gene | D gene | CDR3 DNA | CDR3 protein
- | TRBJ2-7 | TRBV20-1 | TRBD2 | TGCAGTGCCCCCGGACTAGCGGTCAGCTCCTACGAGCAGTACTTC | CSAPGLAVSSYEQYF
- | TRBJ2-3 | TRBV7-9 | TRBD2 | TGTGCCAGCACCACCGCGGGAGCCCCAGATACGCAGTATTTT | CASTTAGAPDTQYF
many | TRBJ2-5 | TRBV4-3 | - | TGCGCCAGCTCAGAAATTGGGCGGCAAGAGACCCAGTACTTC | CASSEIGRQETQYF
few | TRBJ2-6 | TRBV11-2 | - | TGTGCCAGCAGCTTAGATCTGGCAGCTGGGGCCAACGTCCTGACTTTC | CASSLDLAAGANVLTF
few | TRBJ2-3 | TRBV14 | - | TGTGCCAGCAGCCGGGGCCTAGCTTGGGATACGCAGTATTTT | CASSRGLAWDTQYF
few | TRBJ1-6 | TRBV28 | - | TGTGCCAGCACGAGGGTCTATAATTCACCCCTCCACTTT | CASTRVYNSPLHF
- | TRBJ1-1 | TRBV28 | - | TGTGCCAGTTACGGGACTCCAAACACTGAAGCTTTCTTT | CASYGTPNTEAFF
- | TRBJ2-2 | TRBV6-4 | TRBD2 | TGTGCCAGCAGTCATAGCGGGGACACCGGGGAGCTGTTTTTT | CASSHSGDTGELFF
- | TRBJ1-2 | TRBV7-9 | - | TGTGCCAGCAGCTCCGACATTTCCTTATTGGGAGGCTATGGCTACACCTTC | CASSSDISLLGGYGYTF
few | TRBJ2-7 | TRBV6-2/TRBV6-3 | - | TGTGCCAGCAGTGTTCTAGGACTCGACTTATGGGAAGTGGGACCTACCTACGAGCAGTACTTC | CASSVLGLDLWEVGPTYEQYF
- | TRBJ2-7 | TRBV12-3/TRBV12-4 | TRBD2 | TGTGCCAGCAGCGTGGGGCGGGAGGGCCTCGAGCAGTACTTC | CASSVGREGLEQYF
- | TRBJ2-2 | TRBV7-9 | TRBD1 | TGTGCCAGCAGCCTGTTCGGGACAGGGGGGTCCGGGGAGCTGTTTTTT | CASSLFGTGGSGELFF
few | TRBJ1-1 | TRBV6-6 | TRBD1 | TGTGCCAGCAGCACGGGACAGGGAAGGAACACTGAAGCTTTCTTT | CASSTGQGRNTEAFF
- | TRBJ2-6 | TRBV5-1 | - | TGCGCCAGCAGCTTGAGACAGGTTACTGGGGCCAACGTCCTGACTTTC | CASSLRQVTGANVLTF
few | TRBJ1-1 | TRBV29-1 | - | TGCAGCGTGGGACACCGGAACACTGAAGCTTTCTTT | CSVGHRNTEAFF
many | TRBJ2-7 | TRBV21-1 | - | TGTGCAGAGACAGGACCCGCCTACGAGCAGTACTTC | CAETGPAYEQYF
few | TRBJ2-7 | TRBV12-3/TRBV12-4 | - | TGTGCCAGCAGTTTAGGGAGTAGGGTAGCCTACGAGCAGTACTTC | CASSLGSRVAYEQYF
- | TRBJ2-5 | TRBV4-2 | - | TGTGCCAGCAGCCAAAATCCCGGGGGCGAAGAGACCCAGTACTTC | CASSQNPGGEETQYF
- | TRBJ2-7 | TRBV7-2 | - | TGTGCCAGCAGCCCTCAAGTGACGGGGCAGTACTTC | CASSPQVTGQYF
few | TRBJ2-5 | TRBV5-1 | - | TGCGCCAGCAGCCCCCCCCCGGGGGACCAGTACTTC | CASSPPPGDQYF
- | TRBJ1-5 | TRBV4-2 | - | TGTGCCAGCAGCCAAGAAGGCGTCTCAGATCAGCCCCAGCATTTT | CASSQEGVSDQPQHF
- | TRBJ2-7 | TRBV4-2 | - | TGTGCCAGCAGCCAAGGGTTTTCCAGGCAGGGGCGATTAACCGAGCAGTACTTC | CASSQGFSRQGRLTEQYF
few | TRBJ2-5 | TRBV5-1 | TRBD1 | TGCGCCAGCAGCGATGGACAGGGGAAAGAGACCCAGTACTTC | CASSDGQGKETQYF
few | TRBJ2-1 | TRBV24-1 | - | TGTGCCACCAGTGGGGTAAGCGTGGCCAGCCACAATGAGCAGTTCTTC | CATSGVSVASHNEQFF
few | TRBJ1-1 | TRBV20-1 | - | TGCAGTGCTAGGAAGCGGGTATGGAACACTGAAGCTTTCTTT | CSARKRVWNTEAFF
- | TRBJ2-3 | TRBV6-6 | - | TGTGCCAGCCTAGCAAGGGAAGTCACAGATACGCAGTATTTT | CASLAREVTDTQYF
few | TRBJ1-2 | TRBV5-1 | - | TGCGCCAGCAGCTTGCGCGATTCGGACCTACCTAACTATGGCTACACCTTC | CASSLRDSDLPNYGYTF
- | TRBJ2-3 | TRBV27 | TRBD2 | TGTGCCAGCGGATGGCAGATTCTAGCGGGGCAAGATACGCAGTATTTT | CASGWQILAGQDTQYF
- | TRBJ2-3 | TRBV5-1 | - | TGCGCCAGCAGCCTAGATGGGACTTTAACAGATACGCAGTATTTT | CASSLDGTLTDTQYF
many | TRBJ1-2 | TRBV4-2 | - | TGTGCCAGCAGCCAAGATTTCGTTAACTATGGCTACACCTTC | CASSQDFVNYGYTF
- | TRBJ2-1 | TRBV20-1 | - | TGCAGTGCTCCCCGCTCCGGACTGGGGGTAGGTGAGCAGTTCTTC | CSAPRSGLGVGEQFF
few | TRBJ2-1 | TRBV7-2 | - | TGTGCCAGCAGCTTAGTCTTTTCTGGGGCTAGCGCCTACAATGAGCAGTTCTTC | CASSLVFSGASAYNEQFF
many | TRBJ2-7 | TRBV29-1 | - | TGCAGCGTTGAAGTCGCCCTCGGGTCCTACGAGCAGTACTTC | CSVEVALGSYEQYF
few | TRBJ1-1 | TRBV13 | - | TGTGCCAGCAGCCCCTCCCGGCCGGAAGCTTTCTTT | CASSPSRPEAFF
once | TRBJ2-4 | TRBV6-1 | - | TGTGCCAGCAGTCCGGGGGCTGCCCTAGCCAAAAACATTCAGTACTTC | CASSPGAALAKNIQYF
few | TRBJ2-5 | TRBV6-5 | - | TGTGCCAGCCGTCGGGGGCGCGGGAAAAGCGGAGAGACCCAGTACTTC | CASRRGRGKSGETQYF
few | TRBJ1-5 | TRBV5-1 | TRBD1 | TGCGCCAGCAGCGAGGGAGGACAGGGTAGTCAGCCCCAGCATTTT | CASSEGGQGSQPQHF
- | TRBJ2-2 | TRBV12-3/TRBV12-4 | - | TGTGCCAGCTTCCGACAGTACACCGGGGAGCTGTTTTTT | CASFRQYTGELFF
- | TRBJ2-5 | TRBV6-2/TRBV6-3 | TRBD1 | TGTGCCAGCAGTTACTCGACGCATCGGACAGGAGAGTTCGAGACCCAGTACTTC | CASSYSTHRTGEFETQYF
- | TRBJ2-7 | TRBV27 | TRBD2 | TGTGCCAGCAGCCCGGCGACTAGCGGGAACTACGAGCAGTACTTC | CASSPATSGNYEQYF
few | TRBJ1-5 | TRBV11-2 | - | TGTGCCAGCAGCTTAGAACGGGTCCAGCCCCAGCATTTT | CASSLERVQPQHF
many | TRBJ2-3 | TRBV12-3/TRBV12-4 | TRBD1 | TGTGCCAGCAGTTCGAACAGGGGGCCGGGGTATTTT | CASSSNRGPGYF
- | TRBJ1-2 | TRBV7-2 | TRBD1 | TGTGCCAGCAGCTTAGGCTCGGGACAGATATCTTACACCTTC | CASSLGSGQISYTF
few | TRBJ1-1 | TRBV12-3/TRBV12-4 | - | TGTGCCAGCAGATCAACAGGAATCAACACTGAAGCTTTCTTT | CASRSTGINTEAFF
- | TRBJ2-2 | TRBV6-6 | TRBD1 | TGTGCCAGCAGACCGCCGCCGGGACAGGGGACGAACACCGGGGAGCTGTTTTTT | CASRPPPGQGTNTGELFF
many | TRBJ1-2 | TRBV4-1 | TRBD1 | TGCGCCAGCAGCCCCGGCATCGGACAGGGGATATCTGGCTACACCTTC | CASSPGIGQGISGYTF
- | TRBJ2-3 | TRBV4-2 | - | TGTGCCAGCAGCCAAGATCTGCTAGATGCCGAAGATACGCAGTATTTT | CASSQDLLDAEDTQYF
- | TRBJ2-1 | TRBV20-1 | TRBD2 | TGCAGTGGTTCCTCTTCAAAACCGGGACTAAGATCCTACAATGAGCAGTTCTTC | CSGSSSKPGLRSYNEQFF
few | TRBJ2-7 | TRBV12-3/TRBV12-4 | TRBD2 | TGTGCCAGCACGACTAGCAACTCCTACGAGCAGTACTTC | CASTTSNSYEQYF
few | TRBJ1-3 | TRBV7-8 | - | TGTGCCAGCAGCGAGGTGGCAGTAGGAAACACCATATATTTT | CASSEVAVGNTIYF
- | TRBJ2-1 | TRBV29-1 | - | TGCAGCGCCCGAGACCTCCTCTACAATGAGCAGTTCTTC | CSARDLLYNEQFF
few | TRBJ1-1 | TRBV7-9 | - | TGTGCCAGCAGCTTAGCGTGGGCGGGGACTGAAGCTTTCTTT | CASSLAWAGTEAFF